The present T cell receptor beta chain was sequenced within a study of response to subunit inactivated influenza vaccine. Study conclusions and caveats: Each seasonal influenza vaccination, the authors suggested, recruits few new T cells.

Using its own MiXCR run on the RT-PCR reads, TCRdb lists one record per CDR3 protein. This sample has fewer than 550,000 distinct CDR3 sequences; 25% occur once, and the top ten carry 1.5% to 2%. As for this clonotype: What it recognizes is unknown.

The CDR3 length is 14 residues. V was cut by 5 bases and J by 4 bases, with 12 bases left in between. Germline CDR1 SGDLS, CDR2 YYNGEE. Sequenced here: CD4+ T cells sorted from PBMCs, sampled 5 days after vaccination. The TCR comes from a man in his fifties who received an inactivated influenza vaccine. This chain uses TRBV9 with TRBJ2-2, with D perhaps TRBD2 (6 bases). CDR3 residues: CASRPSGGTGELFF. CDR3 DNA sequence: TGTGCCAGCAGACCATCCGGGGGCACCGGGGAGCTGTTTTTT.